The 3 T cell receptor beta chains in this list originate from one sample, sequenced in a study of beta chain features in type 1 diabetes. Study-level findings and limits: Significant though moderate, a shortening of TCRB CDR3s appeared in all four CD4+ subsets of Type 1 diabetes patients.

Their recognized antigens are unknown. Every bit of the isolated RNA underwent reverse transcription, so sequencing read expressed TCRB transcripts. Using immunoSEQ multiplex PCR, the repertoire was profiled, and TCRdb retains in-frame clones only, with some absent. The sample has hundreds of thousands of clones; about an eighth are singletons. Material for sequencing was naive CD4+ T cells from blood. These receptors came from a young man with type 1 diabetes.

This clone appeared a few times. The chain employs TRBV7-9 and TRBJ2-1, with 10 positions matching TRBD2. The CDR3 length is 15 residues. J gave up 4 bases and V 6 bases, and 6 bases lay outside the gene matches. Germline assignment: CDR1 SEHNR and CDR2 FQNEAQ (reference sequence). The CDR3 region has the DNA TGTGCCAGCAGTGGTCTAGCGGGGGTTTACAATGAGCAGTTCTTC. This translates into CASSGLAGVYNEQFF.

This clone was detected a few times. V usage is TRBV30 and J usage is TRBJ2-7; no clear D. Trimming took off 2 bases at V and 4 bases at J, with 6 bases between the two ends. This CDR3 is 11 amino acids long. The V gene's germline CDR1 is GTSNPN and CDR2 SVGIG (reference sequence). The chain's CDR3 is CAWSPQYEQYF. CDR3 DNA sequence: TGTGCCTGGAGTCCCCAATACGAGCAGTACTTC.

The V gene is TRBV14, the J gene TRBJ1-1; tentative D call: TRBD1 (5 bases). Trimming cost V 5 bases and J 3 bases, with 13 bases left between them. CDR1 and CDR2 from the germline V gene are SGHDN and FVKESK. This CDR3 spans 14 amino acids. The CDR3 DNA reads as TGTGCCAGCAGCTCCGGGACGGCCGACACTGAAGCTTTCTTT. It yields the protein CASSSGTADTEAFF.